The source of this T cell receptor beta chain is a study of blood T cell repertoires in COVID-19. Study context: Acute and convalescent COVID-19 specimens originated in the United States, Italy and Spain. T cells, B-cell-depleted T cells, or PBMCs provided the cDNA or gDNA that served as material.

CDR1 and CDR2 from the germline V gene are KGHDR and SFDVKD. Trimming removed 3 bases from V and 7 bases from J; junction bases left unmatched: 4. The CDR3 spans 15 residues. Sequencing was performed with immunoSEQ multiplex PCR; in TCRdb, only in-frame clones are kept and a portion is missing. Of roughly 160,000 clones detected, about 80% appear once; the ten largest clones hold around 17%. The rearrangement uses TRBV24-1 and TRBJ1-5; 11 bases match TRBD1. Source material: PBMCs or T cells enriched from blood (not recorded which). This clonotype was sampled from a woman between 65 and 79 years old in a cohort exposed to, infected with or recovered from COVID-19 (not recorded which). This CDR3 is CATSDGTGGGQPQHF. The CDR3 nucleotides are TGTGCCACCAGTGATGGGACAGGGGGAGGACAGCCCCAGCATTTT.